This paragraph reports one T cell receptor beta chain. This sample was taken from a study of T cells in Graves' hyperthyroidism and ophthalmopathy. The CDR3 spans 15 residues. Germline V CDR1 and CDR2: SGHTA, FQGNSA. Trimming took off 5 bases at V and 1 base at J, with 14 bases between the two ends. Thyroid ultrasound, orbital computed tomography, clinical symptoms, and serum thyroxine and TRAb underpinned diagnoses. Authors of the study amplified TCR beta CDR3 regions from RNA transcripts. The primer set for the first-round RT-PCR of the TCR CDR3 was HTBI. TCRdb ran MiXCR on the multiplex PCR reads and lists one entry per CDR3 protein. This sample carries roughly 100,000 distinct CDR3 sequences, roughly half of them seen once, and the ten largest clones take 25% to 30%.

The TCR originated in a middle-aged woman with Graves' hyperthyroidism. The sequenced sample consisted of blood. This rearrangement joins TRBV7-2 to TRBJ2-5; TRBD2 is a possible D gene (6 bases). CDR3 in DNA: TGTGCCAGCAGCGTACTTGGGGGAGGCCAAGAGACCCAGTACTTC. Residues: CASSVLGGGQETQYF.